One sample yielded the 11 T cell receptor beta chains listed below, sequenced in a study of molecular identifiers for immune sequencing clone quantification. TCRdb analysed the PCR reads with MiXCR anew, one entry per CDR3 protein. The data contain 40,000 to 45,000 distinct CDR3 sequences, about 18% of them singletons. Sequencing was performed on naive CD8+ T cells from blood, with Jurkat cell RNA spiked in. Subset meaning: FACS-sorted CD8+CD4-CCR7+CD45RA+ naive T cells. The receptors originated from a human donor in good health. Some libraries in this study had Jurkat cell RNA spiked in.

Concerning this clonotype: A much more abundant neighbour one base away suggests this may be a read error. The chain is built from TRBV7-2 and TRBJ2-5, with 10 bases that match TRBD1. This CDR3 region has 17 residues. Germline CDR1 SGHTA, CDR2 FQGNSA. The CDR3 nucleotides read TGTGCCAGCAGCCCAATAGAGGACAGGGGGGTCGGTGAGACCCGGTACTTC. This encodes CASSPIEDRGVGETRYF.

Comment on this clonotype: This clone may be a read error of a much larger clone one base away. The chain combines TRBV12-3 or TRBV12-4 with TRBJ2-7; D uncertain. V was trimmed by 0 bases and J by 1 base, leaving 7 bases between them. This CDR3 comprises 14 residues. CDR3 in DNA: TGTGCCAGCAGTTTAGCGTTCCGATCCTACGAGCAGTACTTC. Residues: CASSLAFRSYEQYF.

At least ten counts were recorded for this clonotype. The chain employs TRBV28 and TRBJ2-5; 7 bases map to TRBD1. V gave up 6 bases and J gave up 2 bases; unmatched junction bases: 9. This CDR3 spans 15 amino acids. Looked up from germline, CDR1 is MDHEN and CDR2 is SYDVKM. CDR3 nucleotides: TGTGCCAGCAGCCCGGGACAGCAAATTCAAGAGACCCAGTACTTC. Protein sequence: CASSPGQQIQETQYF.

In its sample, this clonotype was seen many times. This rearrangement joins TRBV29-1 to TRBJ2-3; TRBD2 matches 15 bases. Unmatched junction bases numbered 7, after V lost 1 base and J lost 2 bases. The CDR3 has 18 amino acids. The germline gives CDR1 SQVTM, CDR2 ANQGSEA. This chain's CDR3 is CSVEVGLAGGVVTDTQYF. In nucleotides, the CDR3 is TGCAGCGTTGAAGTTGGACTAGCGGGAGGGGTGGTCACAGATACGCAGTATTTT.

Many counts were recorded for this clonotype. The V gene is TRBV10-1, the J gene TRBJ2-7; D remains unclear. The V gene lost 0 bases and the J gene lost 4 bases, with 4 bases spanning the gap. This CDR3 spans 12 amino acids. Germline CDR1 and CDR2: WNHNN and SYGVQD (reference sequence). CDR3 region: CASSESPYEQYF. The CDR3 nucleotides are TGCGCCAGCAGTGAGTCGCCTTACGAGCAGTACTTC.

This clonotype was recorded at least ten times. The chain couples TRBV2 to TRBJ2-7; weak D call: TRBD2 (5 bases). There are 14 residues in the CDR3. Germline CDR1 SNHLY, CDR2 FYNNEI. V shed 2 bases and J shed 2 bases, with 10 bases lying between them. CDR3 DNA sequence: TGTGCCAGCAGTGAACTAACTAGAGCCTACGAGCAGTACTTC. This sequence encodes CASSELTRAYEQYF.

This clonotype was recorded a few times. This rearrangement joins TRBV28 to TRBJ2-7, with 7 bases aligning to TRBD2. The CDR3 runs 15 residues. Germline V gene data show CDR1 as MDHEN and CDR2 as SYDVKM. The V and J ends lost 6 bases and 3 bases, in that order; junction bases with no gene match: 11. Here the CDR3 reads CASSDRLADDYEQYF. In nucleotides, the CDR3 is TGTGCCAGCAGCGACAGACTAGCCGATGACTACGAGCAGTACTTC.

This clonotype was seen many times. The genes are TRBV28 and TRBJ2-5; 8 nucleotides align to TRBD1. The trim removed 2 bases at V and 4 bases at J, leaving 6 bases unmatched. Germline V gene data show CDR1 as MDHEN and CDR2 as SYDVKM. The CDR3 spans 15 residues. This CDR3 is CASSLRTGRLETQYF. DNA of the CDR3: TGTGCCAGCAGTTTAAGGACAGGGAGGTTAGAGACCCAGTACTTC.

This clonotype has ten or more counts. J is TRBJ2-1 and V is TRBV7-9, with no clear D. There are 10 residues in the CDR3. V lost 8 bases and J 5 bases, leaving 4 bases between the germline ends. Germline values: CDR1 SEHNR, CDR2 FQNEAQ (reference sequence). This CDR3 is CASGNNEQFF. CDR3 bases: TGTGCCAGCGGAAACAATGAGCAGTTCTTC.

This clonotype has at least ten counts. The CDR3 spells CAISESQGTGNTGELFF. CDR3 coding DNA: TGTGCCATCAGTGAGTCTCAGGGGACGGGAAACACCGGGGAGCTGTTTTTT. The chain recombines TRBV10-3 with TRBJ2-2; tentative D call: TRBD1 (6 bases). Trimming pared 0 bases from V and 2 bases from J, leaving 13 bases between. The CDR3 consists of 17 residues. CDR1 and CDR2 (germline): ENHRY, SYGVKD.

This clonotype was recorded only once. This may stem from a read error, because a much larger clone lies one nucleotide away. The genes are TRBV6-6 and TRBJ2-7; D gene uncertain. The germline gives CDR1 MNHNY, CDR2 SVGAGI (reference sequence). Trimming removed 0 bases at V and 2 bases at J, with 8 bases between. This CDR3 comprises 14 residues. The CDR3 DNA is TGTGCCAGCAGTTACTCTCCCGGAACCTACGAGCAGTACTTC. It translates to CASSYSPGTYEQYF.